These 20 T cell receptor beta chains were sequenced from one sample in a study of cytomegalovirus exposure and HLA in healthy donors. PCR primers comprised 60 Vbeta and 13 Jbeta primers. This table comes from immunoSEQ multiplex PCR, and its TCRdb copy is limited to in-frame clones, with some not included. The ten most abundant clones cover around 5% of a sample with around 88,000 clones. The material sequenced was PBMCs. These receptor sequences come from a girl aged 10-17 years in good health and CMV-seropositive.

The chain links TRBV18 to TRBJ2-6, with 7 bases identical to TRBD1. This CDR3 spans 19 amino acids. Germline V gene sequence: CDR1 KGHSH, CDR2 LQKENI. Trimming took 4 bases from V and 0 from J; bases not matched to a gene: 12. The CDR3 nucleotides read TGTGCCAGCTCACGAATACTGACAGGGACAGCCTCTGGGGCCAACGTCCTGACTTTC. This codes for CASSRILTGTASGANVLTF.

The chain carries TRBV29-1 and TRBJ2-2; D perhaps matches TRBD1 (5 bases). The CDR3 contains 12 residues. Germline lookup yields CDR1 SQVTM and CDR2 ANQGSEA. V lost 8 bases and J 5 bases, leaving 12 bases between the germline ends. The CDR3 DNA reads as TGCAGCATACTTGACAGAACCGGGGAGCTGTTTTTT. It translates to CSILDRTGELFF.

CDR3 region: CASSRGQGTTNEKLFF. CDR3 nucleotides: TGTGCCAGTAGTCGGGGACAGGGAACAACTAATGAAAAACTGTTTTTT. The V call is TRBV19, the J call TRBJ1-4; 9 bases are shared with TRBD1. The CDR3 spans 16 residues. The trim removed 5 bases at V and 0 bases at J, leaving 4 bases unmatched. Germline lookup yields CDR1 LNHDA and CDR2 SQIVND (reference sequence).

The chain combines TRBV7-9 with TRBJ2-7, with D possibly TRBD1 on 5 matching bases. The CDR3 has 12 residues. V lost 5 bases, J lost 11 bases, and 16 bases lay in between. The V gene's germline CDR1 is SEHNR and CDR2 FQNEAQ (reference sequence). CDR3 protein: CASSLNKGPKYV. DNA for the CDR3: TGTGCCAGCAGCCTCAACAAGGGGCCCAAGTACGTC.

About this clone: In the same sample, other DNA sequences code for this CDR3. V usage is TRBV9 and J usage is TRBJ1-2; unclear D gene. This CDR3 is built from 14 residues. V was trimmed by 0 bases and J by 5 bases, leaving 11 bases between them. Germline-derived CDR1 and CDR2 are SGDLS and YYNGEE. CDR3 in amino acids: CASSVVDGSYGYTF. The CDR3 DNA reads as TGTGCCAGCAGCGTAGTAGACGGGAGTTATGGCTACACCTTC. The full variable domain, rest sourced from reference TRBV9 and TRBJ1-2, is DSGVTQTPKHLITATGQRVTLRCSPRSGDLSVYWYQQSLDQGLQFLIQYYNGEERAKGNILERFSAQQFPDLHSELNLSSLELGDSALYFCASSVVDGSYGYTFGSGTRLTVV.

The CDR3 DNA follows: TGTGCCAGCAGTGTCCAGAGCGACGAGCAGTACTTC. Its protein product is CASSVQSDEQYF. The chain uses TRBV25-1 and TRBJ2-7; the D is unclear. V lost 4 bases and J 5 bases, leaving 9 bases between the germline ends. Germline values: CDR1 MGHDK, CDR2 SYGVNS. This CDR3 comprises 12 residues.

V gene TRBV7-2 combines with J gene TRBJ1-5; 9 bases are a match to TRBD1. Germline values: CDR1 SGHTA, CDR2 FQGNSA. V gave up 5 bases and J gave up 7 bases; unmatched junction bases: 6. There are 14 residues in the CDR3. The DNA for the CDR3 is TGTGCCAGCAGCCAGGGACAGGGAGGGCAGCCCCAGCATTTT. Protein product: CASSQGQGGQPQHF. The complete variable domain, with remaining parts taken from reference TRBV7-2 and TRBJ1-5, reads GAGVSQSPSNKVTEKGKDVELRCDPISGHTALYWYRQSLGQGLEFLIYFQGNSAPDKSGLPSDRFSAERTGGSVSTLTIQRTQQEDSAVYLCASSQGQGGQPQHFGDGTRLSIL.

The chain couples TRBV19 to TRBJ1-3, with D possibly being TRBD1 (5 bases). V lost 7 bases, J lost 0 bases, and 16 bases lay in between. Germline CDR1 and CDR2: LNHDA and SQIVND (reference sequence). This CDR3 spans 16 amino acids. CDR3 region: CASTDYRRHSGNTIYF. In nucleotides, the CDR3 is TGTGCCAGTACGGACTACAGGCGTCACTCTGGAAACACCATATATTTT.

V and J are TRBV5-4 and TRBJ1-6, with D possibly matching TRBD1 (5 bases). The germline V gene encodes CDR1 SGHNT and CDR2 YYREEE (reference sequence). The CDR3 extends over 16 amino acids. V shed 4 bases and J shed 10 bases, with 21 bases lying between them. DNA of the CDR3: TGTGCCAGCAGCGGCAAGGACGGGGGGATTTACTCACCCCTCCACTTT. It encodes CASSGKDGGIYSPLHF. Full variable domain (outside the CDR3, taken from reference TRBV5-4 and TRBJ1-6): ETGVTQSPTHLIKTRGQQVTLRCSSQSGHNTVSWYQQALGQGPQFIFQYYREEENGRGNFPPRFSGLQFPNYSSELNVNALELDDSALYLCASSGKDGGIYSPLHFGNGTRLTVT.

The V gene is TRBV23-1, the J gene TRBJ1-6; D may be TRBD1 (5 bases). TRBV23-1 is an ORF; its function is uncertain. The CDR3 covers 16 residues. The CDR3 bases are TGCGCAAACACATATAGGGGCCCCTCCTATAATTCACCCCTCCACTTT. Protein product: CANTYRGPSYNSPLHF.

This chain joins TRBV7-2 and TRBJ2-1; 9 bases map to TRBD2. CDR3 size: 14 residues. Trimming cost V 5 bases and J 9 bases; bases outside gene matches: 8. Per germline, CDR1 SGHTA and CDR2 FQGNSA. The CDR3 loop reads CASSLRGLASEQFF. Here the CDR3 DNA reads TGTGCCAGCAGCCTCCGAGGACTAGCGAGTGAGCAGTTCTTC.

V and J are TRBV19 and TRBJ1-5; unclear D gene. CDR3 length: 13 residues. V gave up 7 bases and J gave up 7 bases, with 14 bases separating them. Germline V gene data show CDR1 as LNHDA and CDR2 as SQIVND (reference sequence). The CDR3: CASNSVFGQPQHF. The CDR3 bases are TGTGCCAGTAATTCAGTTTTCGGGCAGCCCCAGCATTTT.

This chain connects TRBV7-2 to TRBJ1-5; a possible D gene is TRBD1 (5 bases). V was trimmed by 5 bases and J by 3 bases, leaving 14 bases between them. CDR3 length: 15 residues. Looked up from germline, CDR1 is SGHTA and CDR2 is FQGNSA. This chain's CDR3 is CASSTSTGFNQPQHF. The CDR3 DNA reads TGTGCCAGCAGCACCTCAACAGGCTTCAATCAGCCCCAGCATTTT.

J is TRBJ2-3 and V is TRBV7-9; tentative D call: TRBD1 (5 bases). The CDR3 sequence is 13 residues long. CDR1 and CDR2 (germline): SEHNR, FQNEAQ (reference sequence). V lost 6 bases, J lost 3 bases, and 10 bases lay in between. The CDR3: CASRPQGTDTQYF. The CDR3 bases are TGTGCCAGCAGGCCCCAGGGAACAGATACGCAGTATTTT.

The V gene is TRBV11-2, the J gene TRBJ1-2; 12 positions agree with TRBD1. The V gene end was trimmed by 3 bases and the J gene end by 8 bases; junction bases not matched to a gene: 4. The CDR3 is 14 amino acids. From germline, CDR1 is SGHAT and CDR2 FQNNGV. The CDR3 is CASSFRDRGRGYTF. CDR3 nucleotides: TGTGCCAGCAGCTTCAGGGACAGGGGGCGCGGCTACACCTTC.

V is TRBV11-3 and J is TRBJ1-3; no firm D call. Trimming removed 5 bases from V and 0 bases from J, with 14 bases in between. The CDR3 length is 16 residues. The V gene's germline CDR1 is SGHNT and CDR2 YENEEA. The CDR3 here is CASSLGAPSSGNTIYF. In nucleotides, the CDR3 is TGTGCCAGCAGCCTGGGCGCCCCGAGCTCTGGAAACACCATATATTTT.

The CDR3 sequence: CASSPPLRIAVDNEQFF. The CDR3 nucleotides read TGTGCCAGCAGTCCACCCCTGAGGATAGCGGTCGACAATGAGCAGTTCTTC. The rearrangement links TRBV7-9 to TRBJ2-1, with D perhaps matching TRBD2 (6 bases). This CDR3 is 17 amino acids long. The V and J ends lost 6 bases and 5 bases respectively, with 23 bases between them. Germline V lookup: CDR1 SEHNR, CDR2 FQNEAQ (reference sequence).

The rearrangement uses TRBV29-1 and TRBJ1-1; D is perhaps TRBD1 (5 bases). Deletions cut 5 bases from V and 4 bases from J, with 17 bases between. The CDR3 loop spans 14 amino acids. The germline gives CDR1 SQVTM, CDR2 ANQGSEA. The CDR3 region is CSVHPGNRGTEAFF. CDR3 bases: TGCAGCGTTCATCCAGGGAATAGGGGCACTGAAGCTTTCTTT.

The CDR3 region is CASSPRSTGIGSPLHF. CDR3 nucleotide sequence: TGCGCCAGCAGCCCGCGGTCGACGGGTATAGGTTCACCCCTCCACTTT. The chain recombines TRBV4-3 with TRBJ1-6, with unresolved D. CDR3 length: 16 residues. Germline CDR1 LGHNA, CDR2 YSLEER. Trimming left V 4 bases short and J 9 bases short, with 19 bases between.

V and J are TRBV19 and TRBJ1-1; possibly TRBD1 for D (6 bases). Germline values: CDR1 LNHDA, CDR2 SQIVND (reference sequence). Trimming removed 4 bases at V and 4 bases at J, with 19 bases between. CDR3 length equals 16 residues. CDR3 coding DNA: TGTGCCAGTAGTACGAGACACAGGGCCTCCAGCACTGAAGCTTTCTTT. It specifies CASSTRHRASSTEAFF.